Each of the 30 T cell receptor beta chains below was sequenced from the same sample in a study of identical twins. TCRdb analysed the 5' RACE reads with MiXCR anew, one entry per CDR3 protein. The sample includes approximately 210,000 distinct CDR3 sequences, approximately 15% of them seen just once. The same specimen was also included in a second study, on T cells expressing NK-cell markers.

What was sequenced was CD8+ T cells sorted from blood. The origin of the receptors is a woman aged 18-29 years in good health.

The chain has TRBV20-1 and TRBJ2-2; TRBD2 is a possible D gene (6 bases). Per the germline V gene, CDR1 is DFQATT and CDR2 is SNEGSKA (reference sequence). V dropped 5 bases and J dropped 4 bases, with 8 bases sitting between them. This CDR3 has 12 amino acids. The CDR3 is CSAGRPTGELFF. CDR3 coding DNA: TGCAGTGCTGGGAGGCCCACCGGGGAGCTGTTTTTT.

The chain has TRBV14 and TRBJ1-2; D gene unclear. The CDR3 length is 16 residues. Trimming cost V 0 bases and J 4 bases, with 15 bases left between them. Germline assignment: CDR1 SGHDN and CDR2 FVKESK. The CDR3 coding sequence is TGTGCCAGCAGCCAAGAAGGCACTTTCGGATTCTATGGCTACACCTTC. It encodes CASSQEGTFGFYGYTF.

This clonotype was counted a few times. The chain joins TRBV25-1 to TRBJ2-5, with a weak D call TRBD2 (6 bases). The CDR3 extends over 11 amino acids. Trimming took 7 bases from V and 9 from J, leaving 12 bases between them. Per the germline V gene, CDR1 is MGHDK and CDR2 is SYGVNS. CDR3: CASNVGGPQYF. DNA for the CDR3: TGTGCCAGCAATGTCGGGGGACCCCAGTACTTC.

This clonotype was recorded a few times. The CDR3 coding sequence is TGTGCCAGCAGGATGGACAGACCACCCTACGAGCAGTACTTC. This translates into CASRMDRPPYEQYF. The chain couples TRBV3-1 to TRBJ2-7; possibly TRBD1 for D (6 bases). The CDR3 runs to 14 residues. The germline V gene encodes CDR1 LGHDT and CDR2 YNNKEL (reference sequence). V was cut by 6 bases and J by 2 bases, with 14 bases left in between.

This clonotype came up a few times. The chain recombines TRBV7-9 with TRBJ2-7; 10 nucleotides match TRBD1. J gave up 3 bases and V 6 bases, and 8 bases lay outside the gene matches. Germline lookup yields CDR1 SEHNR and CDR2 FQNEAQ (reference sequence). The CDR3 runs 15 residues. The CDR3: CASSVTGTGDYEQYF. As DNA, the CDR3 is TGTGCCAGCAGTGTCACCGGGACAGGGGACTACGAGCAGTACTTC.

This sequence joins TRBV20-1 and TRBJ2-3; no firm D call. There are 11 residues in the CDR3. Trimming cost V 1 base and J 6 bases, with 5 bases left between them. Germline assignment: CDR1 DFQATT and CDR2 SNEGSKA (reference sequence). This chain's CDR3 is CSARAVDTQYF. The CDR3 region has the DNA TGCAGTGCTAGAGCCGTGGATACGCAGTATTTT.

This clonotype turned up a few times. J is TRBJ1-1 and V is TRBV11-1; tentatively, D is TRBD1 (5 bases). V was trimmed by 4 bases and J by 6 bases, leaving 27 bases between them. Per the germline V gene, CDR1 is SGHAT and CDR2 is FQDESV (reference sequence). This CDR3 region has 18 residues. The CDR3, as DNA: TGTGCCAGCAGCTCTGGGACTGCAGGGATTACGGAGGACGCTGAAGCTTTCTTT. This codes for CASSSGTAGITEDAEAFF.

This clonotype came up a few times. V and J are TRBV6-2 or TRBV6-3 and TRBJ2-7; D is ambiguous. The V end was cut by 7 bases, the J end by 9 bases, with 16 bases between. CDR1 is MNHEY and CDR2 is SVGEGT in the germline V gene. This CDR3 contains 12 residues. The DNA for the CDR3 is TGTGCCAGCACCGGACCACTTCGACGGCAGTACTTC. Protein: CASTGPLRRQYF.

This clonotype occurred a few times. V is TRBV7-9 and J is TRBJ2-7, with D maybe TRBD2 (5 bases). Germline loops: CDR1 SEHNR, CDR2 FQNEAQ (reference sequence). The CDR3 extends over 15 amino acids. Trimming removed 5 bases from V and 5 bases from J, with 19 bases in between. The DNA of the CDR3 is TGTGCCAGCAGCGAGGGTTCTACAGCTGCGGACGAGCAGTACTTC. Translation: CASSEGSTAADEQYF. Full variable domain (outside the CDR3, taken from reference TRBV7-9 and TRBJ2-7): DTGVSQNPRHKITKRGQNVTFRCDPISEHNRLYWYRQTLGQGPEFLTYFQNEAQLEKSRLLSDRFSAERPKGSFSTLEIQRTEQGDSAMYLCASSEGSTAADEQYFGPGTRLTVT.

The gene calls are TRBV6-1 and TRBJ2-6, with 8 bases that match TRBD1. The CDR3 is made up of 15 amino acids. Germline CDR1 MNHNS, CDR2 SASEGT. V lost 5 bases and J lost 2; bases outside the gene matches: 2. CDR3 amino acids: CASSRRGPGANVLTF. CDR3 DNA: TGTGCCAGCAGTCGCAGGGGGCCTGGGGCCAACGTCCTGACTTTC.

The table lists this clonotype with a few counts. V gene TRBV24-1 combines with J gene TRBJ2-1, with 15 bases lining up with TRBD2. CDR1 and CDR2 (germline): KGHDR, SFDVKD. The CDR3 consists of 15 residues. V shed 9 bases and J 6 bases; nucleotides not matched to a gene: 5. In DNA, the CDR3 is TGTGCCACCGGGACTAGCGGGGGGAAGTCCAATGAGCAGTTCTTC. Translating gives CATGTSGGKSNEQFF.

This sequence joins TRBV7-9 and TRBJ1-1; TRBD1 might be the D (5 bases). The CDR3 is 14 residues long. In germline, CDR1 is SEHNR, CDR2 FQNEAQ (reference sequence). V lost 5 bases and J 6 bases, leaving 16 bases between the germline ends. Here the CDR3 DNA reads TGTGCCAGCAGCGACCGGGACTTTGGCCCTGAAGCTTTCTTT. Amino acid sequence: CASSDRDFGPEAFF.

The CDR3 DNA is TGCAGTGCTAGACCCCTCGGAGCGGGGGGGGCAACGCAGTATTTT. This encodes CSARPLGAGGATQYF. The gene calls are TRBV20-1 and TRBJ2-3, with TRBD2 identical over 10 bases. The junction had 11 bases not matched to a gene; V was cut back by 2 bases and J by 9 bases. Looked up from germline, CDR1 is DFQATT and CDR2 is SNEGSKA (reference sequence). CDR3 size: 15 residues.

The CDR3 protein is CASSIILGPVGNEQFF. The CDR3 DNA sequence: TGTGCCAGTAGTATTATATTAGGTCCAGTGGGCAATGAGCAGTTCTTC. This chain links TRBV19 with TRBJ2-1; D call uncertain. Trimming shortened V by 3 bases and J by 6 bases, and 18 bases separated the two germline ends. This CDR3 is 16 amino acids long. Looked up from germline, CDR1 is LNHDA and CDR2 is SQIVND (reference sequence).

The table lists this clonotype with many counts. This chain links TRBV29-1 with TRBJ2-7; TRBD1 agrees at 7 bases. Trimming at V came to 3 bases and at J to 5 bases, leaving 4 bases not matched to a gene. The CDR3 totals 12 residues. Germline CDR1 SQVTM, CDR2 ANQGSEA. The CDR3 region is CSVETGYHEQYF. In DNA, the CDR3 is TGCAGCGTTGAGACAGGGTACCACGAGCAGTACTTC.

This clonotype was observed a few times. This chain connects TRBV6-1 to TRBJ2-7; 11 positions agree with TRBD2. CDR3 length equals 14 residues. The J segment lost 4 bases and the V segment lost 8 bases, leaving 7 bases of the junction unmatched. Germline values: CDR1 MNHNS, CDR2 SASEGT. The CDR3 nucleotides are TGTGCCAGCGGCGTAGCGGGAGGGCGGTACGAGCAGTACTTC. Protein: CASGVAGGRYEQYF.

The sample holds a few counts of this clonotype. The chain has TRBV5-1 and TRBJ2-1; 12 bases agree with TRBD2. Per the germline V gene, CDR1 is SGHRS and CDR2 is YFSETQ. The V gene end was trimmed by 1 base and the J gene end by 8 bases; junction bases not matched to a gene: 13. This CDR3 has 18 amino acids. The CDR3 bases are TGCGCCAGCAGCTTGTACGGGAGGACTAGCGGGGTATTAGATGAGCAGTTCTTC. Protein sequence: CASSLYGRTSGVLDEQFF.

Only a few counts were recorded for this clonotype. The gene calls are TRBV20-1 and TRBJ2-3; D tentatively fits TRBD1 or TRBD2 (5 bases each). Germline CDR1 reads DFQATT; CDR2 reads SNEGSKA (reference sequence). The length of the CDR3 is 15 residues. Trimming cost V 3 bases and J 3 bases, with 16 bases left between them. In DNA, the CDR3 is TGCAGTGCTAGCGGGACCGCCGACTGGACAGATACGCAGTATTTT. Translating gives CSASGTADWTDTQYF.

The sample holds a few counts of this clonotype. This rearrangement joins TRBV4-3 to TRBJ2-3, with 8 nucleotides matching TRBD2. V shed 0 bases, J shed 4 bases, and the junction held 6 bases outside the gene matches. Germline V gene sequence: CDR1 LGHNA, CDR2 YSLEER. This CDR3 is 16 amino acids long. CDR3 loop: CASSQERAGGPDTQYF. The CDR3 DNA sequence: TGCGCCAGCAGCCAAGAAAGGGCGGGAGGCCCAGATACGCAGTATTTT.

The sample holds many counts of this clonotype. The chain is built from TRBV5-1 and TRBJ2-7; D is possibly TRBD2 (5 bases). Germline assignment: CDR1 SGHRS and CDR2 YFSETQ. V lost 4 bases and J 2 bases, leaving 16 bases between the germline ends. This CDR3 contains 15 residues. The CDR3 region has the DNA TGCGCCAGCAGCAGCCATCCGCGGGTTCCCTACGAGCAGTACTTC. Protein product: CASSSHPRVPYEQYF.

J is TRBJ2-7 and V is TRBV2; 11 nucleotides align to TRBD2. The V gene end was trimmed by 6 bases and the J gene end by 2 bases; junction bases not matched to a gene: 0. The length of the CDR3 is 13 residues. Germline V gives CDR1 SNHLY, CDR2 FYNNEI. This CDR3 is CASRGLAAYEQYF. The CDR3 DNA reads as TGTGCCAGCAGGGGACTAGCGGCCTACGAGCAGTACTTC. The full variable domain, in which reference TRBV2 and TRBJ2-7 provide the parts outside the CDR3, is EPEVTQTPSHQVTQMGQEVILRCVPISNHLYFYWYRQILGQKVEFLVSFYNNEISEKSEIFDDQFSVERPDGSNFTLKIRSTKLEDSAMYFCASRGLAAYEQYFGPGTRLTVT.

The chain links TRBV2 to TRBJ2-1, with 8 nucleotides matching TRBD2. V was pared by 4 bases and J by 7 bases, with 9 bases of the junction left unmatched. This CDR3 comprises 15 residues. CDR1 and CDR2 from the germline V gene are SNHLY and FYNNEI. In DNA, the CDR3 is TGTGCCAGCAGTGGGGTAGGGACTAGTCAGAATGAGCAGTTCTTC. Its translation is CASSGVGTSQNEQFF.

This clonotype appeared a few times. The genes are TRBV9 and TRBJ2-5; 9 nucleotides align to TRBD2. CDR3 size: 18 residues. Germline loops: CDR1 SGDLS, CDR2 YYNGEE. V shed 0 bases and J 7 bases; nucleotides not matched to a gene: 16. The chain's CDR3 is CASSVEGGDSGGRGTQYF. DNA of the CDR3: TGTGCCAGCAGCGTAGAGGGAGGGGATAGCGGGGGTCGCGGGACCCAGTACTTC.

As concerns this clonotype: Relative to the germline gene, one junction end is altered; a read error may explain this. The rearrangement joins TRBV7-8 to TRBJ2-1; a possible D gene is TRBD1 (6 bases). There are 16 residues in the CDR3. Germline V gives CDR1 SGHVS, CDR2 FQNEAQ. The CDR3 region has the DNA TGTGCCAGCAGCCCGTACAGGGTATCGGAGTACAATGAGCAGTTGTTC. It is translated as CASSPYRVSEYNEQLF.

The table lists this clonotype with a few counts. This CDR3 is CASSEDTRADTIYF. The CDR3 DNA is TGTGCCAGCAGTGAAGACACAAGGGCGGACACCATATATTTT. The V call is TRBV2, the J call TRBJ1-3; no definite D call. The length of the CDR3 is 14 residues. Per germline, CDR1 SNHLY and CDR2 FYNNEI. V lost 1 base and J 8 bases, leaving 12 bases between the germline ends.

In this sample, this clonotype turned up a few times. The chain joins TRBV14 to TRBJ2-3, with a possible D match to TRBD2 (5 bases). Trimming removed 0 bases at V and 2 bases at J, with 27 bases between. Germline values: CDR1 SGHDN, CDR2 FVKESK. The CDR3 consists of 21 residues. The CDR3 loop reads CASSQENIPLSTGKNTDTQYF. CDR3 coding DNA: TGTGCCAGCAGCCAAGAAAATATCCCTTTGTCTACCGGGAAAAACACAGATACGCAGTATTTT.

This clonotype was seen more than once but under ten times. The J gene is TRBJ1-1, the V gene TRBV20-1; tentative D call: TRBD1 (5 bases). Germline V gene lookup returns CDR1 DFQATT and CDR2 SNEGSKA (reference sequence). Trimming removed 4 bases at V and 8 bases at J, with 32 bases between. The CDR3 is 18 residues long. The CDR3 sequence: CSAISRRESTQPRPEAFF. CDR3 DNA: TGCAGTGCTATATCTCGCAGGGAATCAACTCAGCCTCGACCCGAAGCTTTCTTT.

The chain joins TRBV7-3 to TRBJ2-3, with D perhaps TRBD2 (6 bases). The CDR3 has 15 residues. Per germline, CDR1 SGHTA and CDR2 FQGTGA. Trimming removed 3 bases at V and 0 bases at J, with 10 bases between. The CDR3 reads CASSFGGFSTDTQYF. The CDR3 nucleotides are TGTGCCAGCAGCTTCGGGGGATTTAGCACAGATACGCAGTATTTT.

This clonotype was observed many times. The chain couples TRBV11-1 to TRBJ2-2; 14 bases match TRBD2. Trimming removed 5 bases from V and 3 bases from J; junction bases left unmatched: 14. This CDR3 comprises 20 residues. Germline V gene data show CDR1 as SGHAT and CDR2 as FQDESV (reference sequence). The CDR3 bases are TGTGCCAGCAGCGTAGGGACTAGCGGGAGAATGGCTTTGGACACCGGGGAGCTGTTTTTT. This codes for CASSVGTSGRMALDTGELFF. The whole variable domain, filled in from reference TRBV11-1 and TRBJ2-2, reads EAEVAQSPRYKITEKSQAVAFWCDPISGHATLYWYRQILGQGPELLVQFQDESVVDDSQLPKDRFSAERLKGVDSTLKIQPAELGDSAMYLCASSVGTSGRMALDTGELFFGEGSRLTVL.

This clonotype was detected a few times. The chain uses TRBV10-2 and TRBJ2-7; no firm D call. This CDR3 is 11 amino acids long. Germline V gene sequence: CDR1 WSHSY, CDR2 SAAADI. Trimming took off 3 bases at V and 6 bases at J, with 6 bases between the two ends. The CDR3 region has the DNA TGCGCCAGCAGTGATTGGGCCGAGCAGTACTTC. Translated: CASSDWAEQYF.